This T cell receptor beta chain was sequenced during a study of T cells in Graves' hyperthyroidism and ophthalmopathy. V shed 5 bases, J shed 3 bases, and the junction held 4 bases outside the gene matches. This CDR3 has 13 amino acids. Germline V gene sequence: CDR1 MNHNS, CDR2 SASEGT. The investigators amplified TCR beta CDR3 regions from RNA transcripts. TCR CDR3 regions were first amplified by RT-PCR with HTBI primers. TCRdb recomputed calls from the multiplex PCR reads with MiXCR, one row per CDR3 protein. Of around 500,000 distinct CDR3 sequences in the sample, 22% were seen once. There are a few counts of this clonotype. What it binds is unknown. In the ophthalmopathy cohort, Clinical Activity Score was at least 3, NOSPECS grade at least 4, and duration under 3 months. Exclusion of patients followed from uncontrolled infection, other autoimmune disease, pregnancy or lactation. Overall study findings and caveats: Expanded thyroid clonotypes (above 0.001) were mostly also found in blood.

The rearrangement links TRBV6-1 to TRBJ2-7; the match to TRBD1 covers 7 bases. The TCR originated in a woman aged 70-85 years with Graves' ophthalmopathy. Sequencing was carried out using blood. DNA for the CDR3: TGTGCCAGCAGTAGGACAGGAAACTACGAGCAGTACTTC. Residues: CASSRTGNYEQYF.